This entry lists 21 T cell receptor beta chains sequenced from one sample in a study of Ad26.COV2.S vaccination and SARS-CoV-2 variants. Profiling relied on immunoSEQ multiplex PCR, and the TCRdb table lists in-frame clones only, not all of them. Among approximately 300,000 clones listed, roughly 80% were seen once. The treatment is: roughly 20 received Ad26.COV2.S at low or high dose, single or two shots; roughly 5 received placebo; per-sample allocation not given. Sampling occurred on day 63 after the first vaccine or placebo injection. Here the sequenced sample was peripheral blood, taken in a trial of Ad26.COV2.S vaccine versus placebo. These receptors came from a person aged 18-65 years who received the Ad26.COV2.S COVID-19 vaccine or a placebo.

The chain joins TRBV5-4 to TRBJ2-5; D could derive from TRBD1 or TRBD2 (5 bases each). Per germline, CDR1 SGHNT and CDR2 YYREEE (reference sequence). Trimming stripped 7 bases from V and 4 bases from J, with 17 bases between. The length of the CDR3 is 14 residues. CDR3 coding DNA: TGTGCCAGCCCCTCTATAGGGGAGTCAGAGACCCAGTACTTC. Amino acids: CASPSIGESETQYF.

The chain is built from TRBV9 and TRBJ2-7, with TRBD2 identical over 12 bases. With V trimmed by 0 bases and J by 3 bases, 4 bases remained unmatched. Germline assignment: CDR1 SGDLS and CDR2 YYNGEE. The CDR3 spans 16 residues. CDR3: CASSVGETSGGYEQYF. Here the CDR3 DNA reads TGTGCCAGCAGCGTAGGTGAGACTAGCGGGGGCTACGAGCAGTACTTC.

The table lists this clone with a few counts. The CDR3 reads CASSKNGGNTEAFF. The CDR3 region has the DNA TGTGCCAGCAGTAAAAATGGAGGGAACACTGAAGCTTTCTTT. The rearrangement uses TRBV6-5 and TRBJ1-1, with no clear D. The germline V and J ends were trimmed by 5 bases and 1 base, with 11 bases remaining between them. This CDR3 is built from 14 residues. Germline V lookup: CDR1 MNHEY, CDR2 SVGAGI.

This chain links TRBV7-8 with TRBJ2-7; 10 nucleotides agree with TRBD2. V shed 3 bases, J shed 3 bases, and the junction held 5 bases outside the gene matches. The CDR3 loop spans 15 amino acids. The germline CDR1 and CDR2 sequences are SGHVS and FQNEAQ. CDR3 in DNA: TGTGCCAGCAGCTTTGAAAGCGGGGGGGACTACGAGCAGTACTTC. Protein sequence: CASSFESGGDYEQYF.

A single count supports this clone. This chain joins TRBV4-2 and TRBJ2-5; D is unresolved. Germline assignment: CDR1 LGHNA and CDR2 YNFKEQ. CDR3 length: 15 residues. Trimming stripped 0 bases from V and 11 bases from J, with 19 bases between. Written as DNA, the CDR3 is TGTGCCAGCAGCCAAGAATCGGACGGGCCAACTGGTCAGTACTTC. Protein sequence: CASSQESDGPTGQYF.

The chain combines TRBV7-9 with TRBJ1-1, with unresolved D. The CDR3 runs 12 residues. Trimming took off 4 bases at V and 4 bases at J, with 7 bases between the two ends. Germline V lookup: CDR1 SEHNR, CDR2 FQNEAQ (reference sequence). The CDR3 sequence is CASSSSPTEAFF. CDR3 bases: TGTGCCAGCAGCTCCTCCCCCACTGAAGCTTTCTTT.

This clone was picked up one time. The CDR3 protein is CASSGGAPVNEQFF. CDR3 coding DNA: TGCGCCAGCAGCGGGGGGGCACCGGTAAATGAGCAGTTCTTC. This chain uses TRBV5-1 with TRBJ2-1, with D perhaps matching TRBD2 (7 bases). This CDR3 region has 14 residues. Germline V gene lookup returns CDR1 SGHRS and CDR2 YFSETQ. V shed 4 bases and J shed 7 bases, with 15 bases lying between them.

This sequence joins TRBV7-9 and TRBJ1-2; 9 positions agree with TRBD1. Germline CDR1 SEHNR, CDR2 FQNEAQ (reference sequence). Losses at the gene ends were 2 bases for V and 2 bases for J; bases not matched to a gene: 12. CDR3 length equals 18 residues. Here the CDR3 DNA reads TGTGCCAGCAGCTTACGACGGTCGGGAGGGACAGGGAACTATGGCTACACCTTC. Encoded protein: CASSLRRSGGTGNYGYTF.

This chain links TRBV6-4 with TRBJ2-1; a weak D match, TRBD2 (5 bases). Germline V gene data show CDR1 as MRHNA and CDR2 as SNTAGT. V was trimmed by 0 bases and J by 0 bases, leaving 9 bases between them. This CDR3 comprises 16 residues. The CDR3 DNA reads as TGTGCCAGCAGTGACTCGGGGAGCCCCTCCTACAATGAGCAGTTCTTC. It specifies CASSDSGSPSYNEQFF.

This clone was seen a handful of times. This chain connects TRBV6-5 to TRBJ1-2; the D is unclear. From germline, CDR1 is MNHEY and CDR2 SVGAGI. Trimming left V 4 bases short and J 4 bases short, with 16 bases between. The CDR3 is made up of 15 amino acids. Here the CDR3 DNA reads TGTGCCAGCAGTTCCGCTCGAGTATGGGGCTATGGCTACACCTTC. Translation gives CASSSARVWGYGYTF.

This chain uses TRBV11-2 with TRBJ2-2, with 8 bases matching TRBD1. The CDR3 loop spans 13 amino acids. Germline V gene data show CDR1 as SGHAT and CDR2 as FQNNGV. The junction had 3 bases not matched to a gene; V was cut back by 8 bases and J by 4 bases. The CDR3 reads CASRTGGTGELFF. The CDR3 coding sequence is TGTGCCAGCCGAACAGGGGGCACCGGGGAGCTGTTTTTT.

There are a few counts of this clone. This chain links TRBV2 with TRBJ2-5; D tentatively fits TRBD1 or TRBD2 (5 bases each). The CDR3 runs to 14 residues. V lost 5 bases and J 4 bases, leaving 14 bases between the germline ends. Germline V CDR1 and CDR2: SNHLY, FYNNEI. DNA for the CDR3: TGTGCCAGCAGTCCCGGGACGGCTCTAGAGACCCAGTACTTC. Translated, it gives CASSPGTALETQYF.

The chain uses TRBV5-6 and TRBJ2-7; D is possibly TRBD1 (5 bases). Germline V CDR1 and CDR2: SGHDT, YYEEEE. V lost 0 bases, J lost 2 bases, and 15 bases lay in between. The CDR3 is 16 amino acids. The CDR3 protein is CASSLGGFYGTYEQYF. CDR3 coding DNA: TGTGCCAGCAGCTTGGGGGGCTTCTACGGAACCTACGAGCAGTACTTC.

With respect to this clone: A clone one base away is much larger, so this may be a read error. This chain links TRBV7-2 with TRBJ1-2; 9 bases are shared with TRBD1. Germline trimming cut 5 bases from V and 5 bases from J; bases unmatched to any gene: 3. From germline, CDR1 is SGHTA and CDR2 FQGNSA. The CDR3 spans 13 residues. The CDR3: CASSHGQGYGYTF. CDR3 in DNA: TGTGCCAGCAGCCATGGACAGGGGTATGGCTACACCTTC.

The V and J genes are TRBV5-1 and TRBJ2-3, with TRBD1 identical over 9 bases. Per germline, CDR1 SGHRS and CDR2 YFSETQ. V trimming: 0 bases; J trimming: 4 bases; junction bases outside the gene matches: 6. CDR3 length: 16 amino acids. The chain's CDR3 is CASSLAGRQGADTQYF. In DNA form, the CDR3 reads TGCGCCAGCAGCTTGGCCGGGAGACAGGGGGCAGATACGCAGTATTTT. Supplemented by reference TRBV5-1 and TRBJ2-3, the full variable domain reads KAGVTQTPRYLIKTRGQQVTLSCSPISGHRSVSWYQQTPGQGLQFLFEYFSETQRNKGNFPGRFSGRQFSNSRSEMNVSTLELGDSALYLCASSLAGRQGADTQYFGPGTRLTVL.

The chain recombines TRBV7-3 with TRBJ1-1, with a weak D call TRBD1 (5 bases). There are 14 residues in the CDR3. The germline V gene encodes CDR1 SGHTA and CDR2 FQGTGA. V shed 0 bases and J shed 4 bases, with 9 bases lying between them. CDR3 sequence: CASSLTRVATEAFF. The CDR3 DNA is TGTGCCAGCAGCTTAACCAGGGTAGCCACTGAAGCTTTCTTT.

This clone has a handful of counts. J is TRBJ1-1 and V is TRBV7-2; D gene unclear. The CDR3 is made up of 14 amino acids. V gave up 5 bases and J gave up 0 bases, with 10 bases separating them. Germline CDR1 and CDR2: SGHTA and FQGNSA. CDR3 nucleotides: TGTGCCAGCAGCCCCATAACCATGAACACTGAAGCTTTCTTT. Its translation is CASSPITMNTEAFF.

This clone was counted once. CDR3 residues: CASRGWGRGTDTQYF. The CDR3 coding sequence is TGTGCCAGCAGGGGTTGGGGGAGAGGGACAGATACGCAGTATTTT. This chain joins TRBV28 and TRBJ2-3; D is possibly TRBD1 or TRBD2 (5 bases each). This CDR3 is built from 15 residues. Trimming removed 6 bases from V and 3 bases from J, with 16 bases in between. Germline CDR1 and CDR2: MDHEN and SYDVKM.

CDR3 region: CAIRTGEADTQYF. CDR3 in DNA: TGTGCCATCAGGACAGGGGAAGCAGATACGCAGTATTTT. The chain employs TRBV10-3 and TRBJ2-3; 8 nucleotides agree with TRBD1. V was clipped by 6 bases and J by 4 bases; unmatched bases: 3. Germline V lookup: CDR1 ENHRY, CDR2 SYGVKD. The CDR3 totals 13 residues.

The chain joins TRBV20-1 to TRBJ2-7, with 9 bases lining up with TRBD2. This CDR3 region has 14 residues. V shed 3 bases, J shed 0 bases, and the junction held 3 bases outside the gene matches. Germline V lookup: CDR1 DFQATT, CDR2 SNEGSKA (reference sequence). In DNA, the CDR3 is TGCAGTGCTAGTCAGCGGGGGGACTCCTACGAGCAGTACTTC. As protein: CSASQRGDSYEQYF.

V and J are TRBV7-9 and TRBJ1-5; D remains unclear. Germline lookup yields CDR1 SEHNR and CDR2 FQNEAQ (reference sequence). This CDR3 is built from 15 residues. The V end was cut by 5 bases, the J end by 0 bases, with 11 bases between. In nucleotides, the CDR3 is TGTGCCAGCAGCCCCGCCGGGAATAGCAATCAGCCCCAGCATTTT. Its translation: CASSPAGNSNQPQHF.